This T cell receptor beta chain was identified during a study of human T cells and chemical hapten exposure. At the level of the study: The upper back received 0.01% DPC by patch testing, with results read at 6 days. Alopecia areata, totalis and universalis patients, mostly female, were included.

The study's findings and limits: Significantly more large CDR3 similarity clusters were formed by expanded TCRs than by controls.

This clonotype has a handful of counts. The antigen remains undetermined. TCRdb used MiXCR to reprocess the RACE reads, holding one entry per CDR3 protein. This sample yields 300,000 to 450,000 distinct CDR3 sequences, of which around 5.5% are seen a single time; 2.6% belongs to the top ten. The time point is: pre-sensitization, week 0. The treatment: therapeutic diphenylcyclopropenone sensitization with weekly scalp DPC. Samples of blood were obtained prior to the application of each patch test. The CDR3 has 14 amino acids. V lost 4 bases and J 8 bases, leaving 17 bases between the germline ends. Germline CDR1 is SEHNR and CDR2 is FQNEAQ (reference sequence).

The source is a woman aged 45 to 65 with alopecia areata. Some clones in this sample may be carry-over from other donors' samples. The specimen comprised whole blood, sampled in connection with sensitization to the hapten diphenylcyclopropenone (DPC). The rearrangement links TRBV7-9 to TRBJ1-2, with D tentatively TRBD1 (5 bases). The CDR3 here is CASSSRASAGGYTF. The CDR3 bases are TGTGCCAGCAGCTCCCGGGCTTCGGCAGGGGGCTACACCTTC. The whole variable domain, remainder taken from reference TRBV7-9 and TRBJ1-2, is DTGVSQNPRHKITKRGQNVTFRCDPISEHNRLYWYRQTLGQGPEFLTYFQNEAQLEKSRLLSDRFSAERPKGSFSTLEIQRTEQGDSAMYLCASSSRASAGGYTFGSGTRLTVV.